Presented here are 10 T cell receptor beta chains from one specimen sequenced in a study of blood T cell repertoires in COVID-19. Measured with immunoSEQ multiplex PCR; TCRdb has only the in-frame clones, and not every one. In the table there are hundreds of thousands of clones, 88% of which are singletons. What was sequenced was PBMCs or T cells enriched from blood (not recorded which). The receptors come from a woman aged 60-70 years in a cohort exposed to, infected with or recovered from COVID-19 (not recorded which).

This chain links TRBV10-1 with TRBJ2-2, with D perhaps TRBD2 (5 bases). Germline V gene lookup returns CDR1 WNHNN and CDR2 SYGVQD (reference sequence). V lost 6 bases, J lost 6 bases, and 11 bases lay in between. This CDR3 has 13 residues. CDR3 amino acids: CASREVEAGELFF. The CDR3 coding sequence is TGCGCCAGCAGGGAGGTGGAGGCCGGGGAGCTGTTTTTT.

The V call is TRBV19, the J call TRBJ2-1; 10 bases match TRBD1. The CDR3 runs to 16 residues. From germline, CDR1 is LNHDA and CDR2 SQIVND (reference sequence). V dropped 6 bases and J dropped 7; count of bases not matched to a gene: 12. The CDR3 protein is CASRPYPRQGANEQFF. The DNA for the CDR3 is TGTGCCAGTAGGCCCTATCCTCGACAGGGGGCAAATGAGCAGTTCTTC.

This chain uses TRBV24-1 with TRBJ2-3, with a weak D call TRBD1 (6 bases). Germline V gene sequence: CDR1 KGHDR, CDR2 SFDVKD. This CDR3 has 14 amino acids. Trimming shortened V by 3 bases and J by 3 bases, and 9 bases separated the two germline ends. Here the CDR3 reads CATSDTTGTDTQYF. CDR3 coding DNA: TGTGCCACCAGTGATACTACAGGGACAGATACGCAGTATTTT.

As DNA, the CDR3 is TGTGCCAGCAGCCTCGGCGGGGACGGGACCTACGAGCAGTACTTC. Encoded protein: CASSLGGDGTYEQYF. This chain joins TRBV13 and TRBJ2-7; D is possibly TRBD2 (6 bases). In germline, CDR1 is PRHDT, CDR2 FYEKMQ (reference sequence). The CDR3 has 15 amino acids. Trimming removed 5 bases from V and 2 bases from J, with 16 bases in between.

The CDR3 region has the DNA TGTGCCAGCAGTGTATTAGCGGGAGGTGAGCAGTTCTTC. Encoded protein: CASSVLAGGEQFF. V gene TRBV2 combines with J gene TRBJ2-1; 10 bases are shared with TRBD2. This CDR3 contains 13 residues. Germline CDR1 SNHLY, CDR2 FYNNEI. V gave up 4 bases and J gave up 9 bases; unmatched junction bases: 3.

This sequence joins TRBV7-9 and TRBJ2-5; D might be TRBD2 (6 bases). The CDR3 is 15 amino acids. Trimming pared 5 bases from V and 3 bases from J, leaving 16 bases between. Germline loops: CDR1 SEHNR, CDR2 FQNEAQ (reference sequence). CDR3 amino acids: CASSPRGLGEETQYF. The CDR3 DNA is TGTGCCAGCAGCCCGCGGGGACTGGGGGAAGAGACCCAGTACTTC.

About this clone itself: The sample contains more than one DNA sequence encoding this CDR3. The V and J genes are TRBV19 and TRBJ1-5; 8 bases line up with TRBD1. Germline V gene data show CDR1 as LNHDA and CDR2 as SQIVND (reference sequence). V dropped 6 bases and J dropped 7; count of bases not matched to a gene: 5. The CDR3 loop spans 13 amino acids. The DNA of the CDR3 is TGTGCCAGTAGAGACAGGGGTGGGCAGCCCCAGCATTTT. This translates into CASRDRGGQPQHF.

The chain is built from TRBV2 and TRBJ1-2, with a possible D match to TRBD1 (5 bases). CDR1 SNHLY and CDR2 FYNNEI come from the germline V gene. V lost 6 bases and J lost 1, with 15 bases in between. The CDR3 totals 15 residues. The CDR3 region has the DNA TGTGCCAGCAGGTTGCGGGGGGTAGATAACTATGGCTACACCTTC. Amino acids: CASRLRGVDNYGYTF. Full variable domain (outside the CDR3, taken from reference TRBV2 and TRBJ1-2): EPEVTQTPSHQVTQMGQEVILRCVPISNHLYFYWYRQILGQKVEFLVSFYNNEISEKSEIFDDQFSVERPDGSNFTLKIRSTKLEDSAMYFCASRLRGVDNYGYTFGSGTRLTVV.

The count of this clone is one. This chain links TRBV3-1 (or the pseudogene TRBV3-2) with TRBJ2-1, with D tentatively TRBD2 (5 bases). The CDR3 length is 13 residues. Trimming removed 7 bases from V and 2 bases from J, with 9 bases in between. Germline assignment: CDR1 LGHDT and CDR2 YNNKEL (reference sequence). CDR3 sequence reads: CASTEGPYNEQFF. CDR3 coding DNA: TGTGCCAGCACCGAGGGCCCCTACAATGAGCAGTTCTTC.

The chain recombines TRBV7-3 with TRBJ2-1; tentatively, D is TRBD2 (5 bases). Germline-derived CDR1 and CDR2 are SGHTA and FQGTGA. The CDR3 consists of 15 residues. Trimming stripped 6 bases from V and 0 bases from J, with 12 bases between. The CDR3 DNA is TGTGCCAGCAGTACTAGTCCGAGCTCCTACAATGAGCAGTTCTTC. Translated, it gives CASSTSPSSYNEQFF.